Following are 11 T cell receptor beta chains from one sample sequenced in a study of CD8 T cells in Susac syndrome. It was with random hexamers that roughly 0.5 to 1 ug RNA was reverse transcribed. Each CDR3 protein gets one entry after TCRdb re-called the immunoSEQ multiplex PCR reads with MiXCR. The table lists 130,000 or so distinct CDR3 sequences, roughly 80% of them singletons. The sequenced sample consisted of CD8+ T cells from PBMCs. The receptors come from a human donor with multiple sclerosis.

The chain uses TRBV19 and TRBJ2-3; D possibly uses TRBD1 or TRBD2 (5 bases each). The germline V gene encodes CDR1 LNHDA and CDR2 SQIVND (reference sequence). The V gene lost 3 bases and the J gene lost 6 bases, with 10 bases spanning the gap. The CDR3 loop spans 13 amino acids. The CDR3 DNA is TGTGCCAGTAGTATGGGACCCCCGGATACGCAGTATTTT. Amino acid sequence: CASSMGPPDTQYF.

V usage is TRBV4-1 and J usage is TRBJ1-5; D is possibly TRBD1 (6 bases). Germline CDR1 and CDR2: MGHRA and YSYEKL. V shed 1 base and J shed 0 bases, with 10 bases lying between them. The CDR3 totals 16 residues. In DNA, the CDR3 is TGCGCCAGCAGCCAAGGGGGGGCCGATAGCAATCAGCCCCAGCATTTT. It specifies CASSQGGADSNQPQHF.

The V gene is TRBV27, the J gene TRBJ2-3; D unresolved. Trimming cost V 6 bases and J 0 bases, with 7 bases left between them. Per germline, CDR1 MNHEY and CDR2 SMNVEV (reference sequence). This CDR3 is 13 amino acids long. The CDR3 coding sequence is TGTGCCAGCAGGTCCTCTAGCACAGATACGCAGTATTTT. Protein product: CASRSSSTDTQYF.

With respect to this clonotype: One junction end disagrees with the germline gene, perhaps due to a read error. J is TRBJ2-2 and V is TRBV11-2; 9 bases map to TRBD2. The germline V gene has CDR1 SGHAT and CDR2 FQNNGV. The CDR3 sequence is 15 residues long. The CDR3 nucleotides read TGTGCCAGCAGCCCAGCGGGAGGATTAACCGGGGAGCTGGTTTTT. Translation gives CASSPAGGLTGELVF.

This chain joins TRBV7-3 and TRBJ2-3; TRBD2 aligns across 14 bases. With 4 bases clipped from V and 1 base from J, the junction kept 7 bases outside the gene matches. The CDR3 length is 18 residues. Germline V lookup: CDR1 SGHTA, CDR2 FQGTGA. CDR3 bases: TGTGCCAGCAGCTCCGGACTAGCGGGAGGACTCCGCACAGATACGCAGTATTTT. Amino acid sequence: CASSSGLAGGLRTDTQYF.

The chain is built from TRBV18 and TRBJ2-3; D is unclear. Trimming shortened V by 8 bases and J by 0 bases, and 9 bases separated the two germline ends. The CDR3 has 13 residues. Germline CDR1 KGHSH, CDR2 LQKENI. CDR3 nucleotide sequence: TGTGCCAGCATAAGCCCAAGCACAGATACGCAGTATTTT. It specifies CASISPSTDTQYF.

This clonotype showed up just once. The chain joins TRBV29-1 to TRBJ2-1; no clear D gene. V was shortened by 4 bases and J by 2 bases, with 9 bases between the two germline ends. The CDR3 length is 13 residues. The germline V gene encodes CDR1 SQVTM and CDR2 ANQGSEA. The CDR3 region is CSVVTVTYNEQFF. The CDR3 DNA is TGCAGCGTTGTCACCGTGACCTACAATGAGCAGTTCTTC.

The sample holds one count of this clonotype. The V and J genes are TRBV7-2 and TRBJ1-3; D is ambiguous. Germline values: CDR1 SGHTA, CDR2 FQGNSA. V was pared by 7 bases and J by 0 bases, with 13 bases between. The CDR3 is 15 amino acids. This CDR3 is CASTPGRSSGNTIYF. CDR3 nucleotides: TGTGCCAGCACCCCCGGTCGGTCCTCTGGAAACACCATATATTTT.

This sequence joins TRBV6-5 and TRBJ1-2, with 9 nucleotides matching TRBD1. Germline V gives CDR1 MNHEY, CDR2 SVGAGI. The CDR3 spans 12 residues. The V gene end was trimmed by 5 bases and the J gene end by 6 bases; junction bases not matched to a gene: 1. The CDR3 here is CASSRTGDGYTF. CDR3 coding DNA: TGTGCCAGCAGTAGGACAGGGGATGGCTACACCTTC.

The rearrangement links TRBV28 to TRBJ1-4; no reliable D call. V lost 2 bases and J lost 8, with 12 bases in between. Germline CDR1 and CDR2: MDHEN and SYDVKM. The CDR3 runs 14 residues. DNA for the CDR3: TGTGCCAGCAGTTTAACAGCGGCTGGAGAAAAACTGTTTTTT. This encodes CASSLTAAGEKLFF.

The V and J genes are TRBV7-8 and TRBJ2-1, with 8 bases that match TRBD1. The germline V gene encodes CDR1 SGHVS and CDR2 FQNEAQ. The CDR3 runs to 16 residues. Losses at the gene ends were 2 bases for V and 3 bases for J; bases not matched to a gene: 6. In DNA form, the CDR3 reads TGTGCCAGCAGCTTACCGGGACAGGAAATCTACAATGAGCAGTTCTTC. Protein product: CASSLPGQEIYNEQFF.